Listed here are 10 T cell receptor beta chains from one sample, sequenced in a study of blood T cell repertoires in COVID-19. Profiled with immunoSEQ multiplex PCR; TCRdb holds only in-frame clones, not every one. The top ten clones hold 60% to 65% of a sample with about 30,000 clones, about 88% of them seen once. The sequencing input was peripheral blood. These receptors came from a man aged 70-80 years with acute or convalescent COVID-19.

The genes are TRBV24-1 and TRBJ2-3, with 10 bases aligning to TRBD1. Germline V gene sequence: CDR1 KGHDR, CDR2 SFDVKD. With 10 bases clipped from V and 5 bases from J, the junction kept 5 bases outside the gene matches. The CDR3 totals 13 residues. The CDR3 DNA reads as TGTGCCACTGGGACAGGGGTTTTAGATACGCAGTATTTT. Its translation: CATGTGVLDTQYF.

This rearrangement joins TRBV7-7 to TRBJ1-4; D is uncertain. The CDR3 runs 15 residues. The germline V and J ends were trimmed by 2 bases and 7 bases, with 14 bases remaining between them. CDR1 and CDR2 (germline): SSHAT, FNYEAQ (reference sequence). The CDR3 loop is CASSLSPRSGEKLFF. CDR3 nucleotides: TGTGCCAGCAGCTTAAGTCCCAGGTCAGGTGAAAAACTGTTTTTT.

The rearrangement links TRBV6-5 to TRBJ1-5, with D perhaps TRBD1 (6 bases). The CDR3 contains 15 residues. CDR1 and CDR2 from the germline V gene are MNHEY and SVGAGI. V lost 6 bases and J lost 2, with 14 bases in between. The CDR3 nucleotides read TGTGCCAGCAGATTCCAGGGGAGCGGCAATCAGCCCCAGCATTTT. Its translation: CASRFQGSGNQPQHF.

The J gene is TRBJ2-7, the V gene TRBV4-2; a weak D match, TRBD1 (6 bases). Germline CDR1 and CDR2: LGHNA and YNFKEQ. Trimming removed 0 bases from V and 4 bases from J, with 13 bases in between. The CDR3 covers 15 residues. The CDR3 is CASSQDRAGVYEQYF. CDR3 in DNA: TGTGCCAGCAGCCAAGATAGGGCAGGGGTTTACGAGCAGTACTTC.

This sequence joins TRBV4-1 and TRBJ2-7; 7 bases line up with TRBD1. The germline V gene has CDR1 MGHRA and CDR2 YSYEKL. V lost 1 base and J lost 5; bases outside the gene matches: 5. The CDR3 is made up of 14 amino acids. Here the CDR3 reads CASSQGTGSNEQYF. The DNA of the CDR3 is TGCGCCAGCAGCCAAGGGACAGGCAGCAACGAGCAGTACTTC.

The chain carries TRBV5-1 and TRBJ1-1, with 7 bases identical to TRBD1. This CDR3 comprises 14 residues. The germline V gene encodes CDR1 SGHRS and CDR2 YFSETQ. J was trimmed by 5 bases and V by 4 bases; bases with no gene match: 8. The DNA of the CDR3 is TGCGCCAGCAGCGCCGCAGGGGGTAGGACTGAAGCTTTCTTT. Its protein is CASSAAGGRTEAFF. Together with reference TRBV5-1 and TRBJ1-1, the CDR3 gives the full variable domain: KAGVTQTPRYLIKTRGQQVTLSCSPISGHRSVSWYQQTPGQGLQFLFEYFSETQRNKGNFPGRFSGRQFSNSRSEMNVSTLELGDSALYLCASSAAGGRTEAFFGQGTRLTVV.

CDR3 DNA sequence: TGTGCCAGCAGCCGGAGGGGAGATACGCAGTATTTT. Encoded protein: CASSRRGDTQYF. The chain combines TRBV3-1 (or the pseudogene TRBV3-2) with TRBJ2-3, with D tentatively TRBD2 (6 bases). V gave up 4 bases and J gave up 5 bases, with 7 bases separating them. Germline CDR1 reads LGHDT; CDR2 reads YNNKEL (reference sequence). The CDR3 covers 12 residues.

The chain joins TRBV15 to TRBJ1-2, with D hard to call. Germline lookup yields CDR1 LNHNV and CDR2 YYDKDF (reference sequence). Trimming stripped 1 base from V and 6 bases from J, with 12 bases between. This CDR3 is 14 amino acids long. The CDR3 DNA follows: TGTGCCACCAGCAGAGGGATTGGCGGGAATGGCTACACCTTC. It translates to CATSRGIGGNGYTF.

The chain recombines TRBV27 with TRBJ2-7; 10 bases map to TRBD1. Trimming at V came to 3 bases and at J to 1 base, leaving 3 bases not matched to a gene. The germline V gene has CDR1 MNHEY and CDR2 SMNVEV (reference sequence). This CDR3 has 15 amino acids. CDR3 region: CASSFRGQGSYEQYF. The CDR3 DNA reads as TGTGCCAGCAGTTTTCGGGGACAGGGGTCCTACGAGCAGTACTTC.

This clone was seen a single time. As DNA, the CDR3 is TGTGCCAGCAGTTACAAGACTAGCGGGGTTGCTACGCAGTATTTT. It specifies CASSYKTSGVATQYF. The chain has TRBV6-5 and TRBJ2-3; 11 bases match TRBD2. Trimming took 2 bases from V and 8 from J; bases not matched to a gene: 6. CDR3 length: 15 amino acids. Germline V CDR1 and CDR2: MNHEY, SVGAGI.